This entry describes one T cell receptor (beta chain). The protocol was immunoSEQ multiplex PCR, while the TCRdb copy is restricted to in-frame clones and leaves out a portion. The profile covers around 400,000 clones, with about 87% appearing a single time and about 2.3% taken by the ten largest. This record belongs to a study of blood T cell repertoires in COVID-19. On the study more broadly: From T cells, B-cell-depleted T cells, or PBMCs came the material, which was cDNA or gDNA.

It was during active infection that Seattle patients were enrolled and then longitudinally followed. The sample consisted of peripheral blood. The receptor was derived from a woman aged 55-70 years with COVID-19, enrolled during active disease.

In nucleotides, the CDR3 is TGTGCCAGCAGGGATGGGCCGGAGACCCAGTACTTC. It specifies CASRDGPETQYF. The genes are TRBV28 and TRBJ2-5; no clear D. Trimming shortened V by 6 bases and J by 5 bases, and 10 bases separated the two germline ends. CDR1 and CDR2 from the germline V gene are MDHEN and SYDVKM. The CDR3 covers 12 residues.